These T cell receptor beta chains were read from a single sample in a study of PD-1 blockade in classical Hodgkin lymphoma. Libraries were prepared by immunoSEQ multiplex PCR; TCRdb keeps only in-frame clonotypes and omits some of them. The sample shows 90,000 to 130,000 clones, approximately 90% of them seen only once. The material was peripheral blood mononuclear cells (PBMCs), obtained before the second cycle of nivolumab. These receptors were collected from a human donor with classical Hodgkin lymphoma. The CDR3 runs from the conserved cysteine through the conserved F or W. A D gene is named only where the DNA matches it firmly. Only part of the rows carry a size: once, few, many, or a class if the clone is expanded.

D gene | clone size | J gene | V gene | CDR3 protein | CDR3 DNA
TRBD2 | . | TRBJ2-1 | TRBV9 | CASSVAWSSGYNEQFF | TGTGCCAGCAGCGTAGCTTGGTCTAGCGGATACAATGAGCAGTTCTTC
. | . | TRBJ2-3 | TRBV7-8 | CASSAPSGTDTQYF | TGTGCCAGCAGCGCCCCAAGTGGCACAGATACGCAGTATTTT
TRBD2 | . | TRBJ2-2 | TRBV18 | CASSPPAGTSGTSLPNTGELFF | TGTGCCAGCTCACCACCCGCTGGGACTAGCGGAACCAGCTTACCGAACACCGGGGAGCTGTTTTTT
TRBD1 | . | TRBJ2-1 | TRBV5-4 | CASSPGQVHEQFF | TGTGCCAGCAGCCCGGGACAGGTTCATGAGCAGTTCTTC
TRBD1 | . | TRBJ1-5 | TRBV27 | CASPPGGEGNQPQHF | TGTGCCAGCCCCCCAGGGGGCGAGGGCAATCAGCCCCAGCATTTT
TRBD2 | . | TRBJ2-7 | TRBV5-3 | CARSFGLAAREQYF | TGTGCCAGAAGCTTTGGACTAGCGGCCCGCGAGCAGTACTTC
. | . | TRBJ2-1 | TRBV16 | CASSRDYTTYNEQFF | TGTGCCAGCAGTCGAGACTACACGACCTACAATGAGCAGTTCTTC
TRBD2 | once | TRBJ2-1 | TRBV27 | CASSLAGDYNEQFF | TGTGCCAGCAGTTTAGCGGGAGACTACAATGAGCAGTTCTTC
. | . | TRBJ2-7 | TRBV10-3 | CAISESRQSYEQYF | TGTGCCATCAGTGAGTCGAGGCAGTCTTACGAGCAGTACTTC
TRBD1 | . | TRBJ2-1 | TRBV7-9 | CASSPGQPSHNEQFF | TGTGCCAGCAGCCCGGGACAGCCTAGCCACAATGAGCAGTTCTTC
TRBD1 | . | TRBJ2-7 | TRBV28 | CASSRYRGSYEQYF | TGTGCCAGCAGTCGATACAGGGGTTCCTACGAGCAGTACTTC
TRBD1 | few | TRBJ1-4 | TRBV6-6 | CASRSGTGATNEKLFF | TGTGCCAGCAGGTCCGGGACAGGAGCAACTAATGAAAAACTGTTTTTT
. | . | TRBJ1-4 | TRBV6-6 | CASRGVGEKLFF | TGTGCCAGCAGGGGCGTCGGGGAAAAACTGTTTTTT
. | . | TRBJ1-2 | TRBV27 | CASRAVGDGYTF | TGTGCCAGCAGGGCAGTCGGCGATGGCTACACCTTC